This is a list of T cell receptor beta chains from one sample in a study of T cell changes during pregnancy in multiple sclerosis. Profiled with immunoSEQ multiplex PCR; TCRdb holds only in-frame clones, not every one. The table shows more than 95,000 clones, with roughly 92% occurring only once. The material was peripheral blood, obtained after pregnancy. All receptors come from a female donor with multiple sclerosis, enrolled in a pregnancy study. The CDR3 runs from the conserved cysteine through the conserved F or W.

TRBJ2-7	16	TRBV4-2	CASSHHGSSGRYEQYF
TRBJ2-7	9	TRBV6-1	CATAGEQYF
TRBJ2-3	12	TRBV30	CAWGRSTDTQYF
TRBJ2-3	18	TRBV27	CASSFKLAGGRVPDTQYF
TRBJ2-3	15	TRBV7-9	CASSFGLVGWEGQYF
TRBJ2-7	13	TRBV28	CASREQGAYEQYF
TRBJ1-5	14	TRBV28	CASSYRGLREPQHF
TRBJ2-7	12	TRBV25-1	CASRGDSYEQYF
TRBJ1-2	14	TRBV4-2	CASKLQGGNYGYTF
TRBJ2-5	15	TRBV4-1	CASSQKAEGRETQYF
TRBJ1-1	13	TRBV19	CASSIRGNTEAFF
TRBJ1-2	13	TRBV19	CASAPEWGGGYTF
TRBJ2-2	14	TRBV7-8	CASSLGAGTGELFF
TRBJ2-7	13	TRBV2	CASSRDFSYEQYF
TRBJ2-2	15	TRBV7-2	CASSFSSGYTGELFF
TRBJ1-2	13	TRBV4-1	CASSQVVGYGYTF
TRBJ2-3	14	TRBV9	CASSVGSSTDTQYF
TRBJ2-3	16	TRBV5-1	CASSLGTSSGTDTQYF
TRBJ1-1	15	TRBV29-1	CSVPRAGSMNTEAFF
TRBJ2-1	12	TRBV10-3	CAISEAGDEQFF
TRBJ2-7	13	TRBV6-5	CASRGVGDYEQYF
TRBJ1-3	15	TRBV15	CATSIDRGLQNTIYF
TRBJ2-1	18	TRBV7-9	CASSYPRTSGRNHNEQFF
TRBJ2-7	18	TRBV27	CASSPMRGRLAAGYEQYF
TRBJ2-3	16	TRBV9	CASSLGQGHFTDTQYF
TRBJ1-5	14	TRBV9	CASSEGDSREPQHF
TRBJ2-3	17	TRBV18	CASSPLAGGPSTDTQYF
TRBJ2-7	14	TRBV29-1	CSVGQGSPSAKQYF
TRBJ2-1	15	TRBV30	CAWSGGESSYNEQFF
TRBJ2-6	15	TRBV30	CAWSVHHSGANVLTF
TRBJ2-3	19	TRBV28	CASSSLGVGLAASTDTQYF
TRBJ2-7	15	TRBV9	CASSVGTGRSYEQYF
TRBJ2-7	14	TRBV19	CASSRGQGAYEQYF
TRBJ1-1	14	TRBV7-8	CASSLSAAGTEAFF
TRBJ1-5	14	TRBV6-5	CASSYVRGSQPQHF
TRBJ1-5	16	TRBV5-6	CASSCPWQGANQPQHF
TRBJ1-5	13	TRBV6-1	CAGTSSGNQPQHF
TRBJ2-1	13	TRBV6-1	CASRYGGIDEQFF
TRBJ2-3	17	TRBV5-4	CASSSIFSSSHTDTQYF
TRBJ2-2	16	TRBV7-6	CASSLLSGANTGELFF
TRBJ2-7	13	TRBV5-6	CASRDSLSYEQYF
TRBJ2-7	14	TRBV6-1	CASSAGTGYGEQYF
TRBJ2-2	14	TRBV30	CAWSVIQGIGELFF
TRBJ2-3	16	TRBV21-1	CASSLRQAGGGDTQYF
TRBJ2-6	15	TRBV28	CASRRQGSGANVLTF
TRBJ2-7	13	TRBV7-9	CASQASGGYEQYF
TRBJ1-5	19	TRBV28	CASSRLGTGGFYSNQPQHF
TRBJ2-7	12	TRBV28	CASSLKGLRQYF
TRBJ2-3	14	TRBV19	CASSNSRGPDTQYF
TRBJ2-3	15	TRBV27	CASRISGRASDTQYF
TRBJ1-1	15	TRBV19	CASSSPGTGNTEAFF
TRBJ2-3	16	TRBV14	CASSQDSLASSGTQYF
TRBJ2-1	12	TRBV2	CASRAGGDEGVF